The rows below give T cell receptor beta chains drawn from one sample of a study of identical twins. TCRdb reprocessed the 5' RACE reads with MiXCR, giving one entry per CDR3 protein. Of just over 450,000 distinct CDR3 sequences listed, 14% are singletons. The sample also formed part of further work on yellow fever vaccine responses in identical twins.

The sequencing sample was made of CD4+ T cells sorted from blood. These receptors all come from a woman under 30 in good health. Both conserved end residues are part of each CDR3. The D gene is left open where the match is weak. Clone size is shown for a subset of rows, as once, few, many or a class of expanded clone.

V gene,D gene,J gene,clone size,CDR3 DNA,CDR3 protein
TRBV2,-,TRBJ2-5,-,TGTGCCAGCAATTACAGGGTGGCAGAGACCCAGTACTTC,CASNYRVAETQYF
TRBV20-1,TRBD2,TRBJ2-1,-,TGCAGTGCCCCGGGTAGCGGGAACTCCTACAATGAGCAGTTCTTC,CSAPGSGNSYNEQFF
TRBV10-3,-,TRBJ2-3,few,TGTGCCATCACCACTGGGGGACAACTTAGCACAGATACGCAGTATTTT,CAITTGGQLSTDTQYF
TRBV3-1,-,TRBJ2-7,-,TGTGCCAGCAGCCAAGATCTACAGGGAGGGCTATGCGAGCAGTACTTC,CASSQDLQGGLCEQYF
TRBV2,-,TRBJ2-3,-,TGTGCCAGCAGTGGGGACTCCTCCACAGATACGCAGTATTTT,CASSGDSSTDTQYF
TRBV4-1,-,TRBJ2-1,few,TGCGCCAGCAGCCCAACATTAACCGGGACTTTCGGCAATGAGCAGTTCTTC,CASSPTLTGTFGNEQFF
TRBV4-2,-,TRBJ2-2,-,TGTGCCAGCAGCCAAGACTTCGAGGCTACCGGGGAGCTGTTTTTT,CASSQDFEATGELFF
TRBV24-1,TRBD2,TRBJ2-1,few,TGTGCCACCAGTGACTGGACTAGCGGGAACTACAATGAGCAGTTCTTC,CATSDWTSGNYNEQFF
TRBV24-1,TRBD1,TRBJ2-3,few,TGTGCCACCAGTGACCCCCAGGGGGCTTACACAGATACGCAGTATTTT,CATSDPQGAYTDTQYF
TRBV3-1,TRBD1,TRBJ2-7,-,TGTGCCAGCAGCCAGGTCCAGACAGGGAGAGACGAGCAGTACTTC,CASSQVQTGRDEQYF
TRBV5-6,-,TRBJ2-7,-,TGTGCCAGCAGCTTGACTAGTATGCGTTACGAGCAGTACTTC,CASSLTSMRYEQYF
TRBV20-1,TRBD1,TRBJ2-2,-,TGCAGTGCTAGAGATCTTCGGACAGGGGGGTCCGGGGAGCTGTTTTTT,CSARDLRTGGSGELFF
TRBV5-1,TRBD1,TRBJ1-4,few,TGCGCCAGCAGCTCTAAAAGGACAGGGGGCTATGAAAAACTGTTTTTT,CASSSKRTGGYEKLFF
TRBV14,-,TRBJ1-4,few,TGTGCCAGCAGCCCAAGGGGTGTTAATGAAAAACTGTTTTTT,CASSPRGVNEKLFF
TRBV7-8,-,TRBJ1-1,few,TGTGCCAGCAGCTTCTCTCGCCGCGCGGGGATCTACACTGAAGCTTTCTTT,CASSFSRRAGIYTEAFF
TRBV29-1,-,TRBJ2-1,few,TGCAGCCACGGTGTACAGAACAATGAGCAGTTCTTC,CSHGVQNNEQFF
TRBV7-8,-,TRBJ1-5,few,TGTGCCAGCAGCTTAGGGAAGAGTAATCAGCCCCAGCATTTT,CASSLGKSNQPQHF
TRBV12-3/TRBV12-4,-,TRBJ2-5,-,TGTGCCAGCAGTTTAAGGCACGGGAACCAAGAGACCCAGTACTTC,CASSLRHGNQETQYF
TRBV6-1,-,TRBJ2-3,-,TGTGCCAGCAGTGACACTCCCACAAGCACAGATACGCAGTATTTT,CASSDTPTSTDTQYF
TRBV5-1,-,TRBJ2-1,-,TGCGCCAGCAGCTTGGTTGGAGGGGAGGCCTACAATGAGCAGTTCTTC,CASSLVGGEAYNEQFF